Listed below are T cell receptor beta chains from one sample, sequenced in a study of blood T cell repertoires in COVID-19. Produced via immunoSEQ multiplex PCR; TCRdb's table is partial and in-frame only. The sample lists approximately 200,000 clones, 89% seen once, with under 3% in the top ten. Specimen: PBMCs or T cells enriched from blood (not recorded which). Every receptor here comes from a woman between 40 and 50 years old with acute COVID-19. Each CDR3 is given with its conserved first and last residue. The order of the fields is V gene, clone size, J gene, D gene, CDR3 protein, CDR3 DNA. The D gene is left open where the match is weak. Clone size is given for some rows only: seen once, a few or many times, or a class if the clone is expanded.

v_call: TRBV2
clone_size: -
j_call: TRBJ2-7
d_call: TRBD2
cdr3_aa: CASLLDSGSRGEQYF
cdr3_nt: TGTGCCAGCCTGCTGGATAGCGGGAGTCGTGGCGAGCAGTACTTC

v_call: TRBV6-6
clone_size: -
j_call: TRBJ1-6
d_call: -
cdr3_aa: CASRTRDSAGSSPLHF
cdr3_nt: TGTGCCAGCAGAACGAGGGATTCTGCTGGGTCTTCACCCCTCCACTTT

v_call: TRBV4-1
clone_size: -
j_call: TRBJ2-5
d_call: TRBD2
cdr3_aa: CASSQGLAQETQYF
cdr3_nt: TGCGCCAGCAGCCAAGGACTAGCTCAAGAGACCCAGTACTTC

v_call: TRBV7-2
clone_size: -
j_call: TRBJ2-7
d_call: -
cdr3_aa: CASSLQQGNYEQYF
cdr3_nt: TGTGCCAGCAGCTTGCAACAGGGAAACTACGAGCAGTACTTC

v_call: TRBV7-6
clone_size: once
j_call: TRBJ2-7
d_call: -
cdr3_aa: CASSAPGDEQYF
cdr3_nt: TGTGCCAGCAGCGCCCCGGGGGACGAGCAGTACTTC

v_call: TRBV7-9
clone_size: -
j_call: TRBJ2-1
d_call: TRBD2
cdr3_aa: CASSLELAGGPSYNEQFF
cdr3_nt: TGTGCCAGCAGCTTAGAACTAGCGGGAGGGCCCTCCTACAATGAGCAGTTCTTC

v_call: TRBV3-1/TRBV3-2
clone_size: -
j_call: TRBJ1-6
d_call: TRBD1
cdr3_aa: CASSAQQGYNSPLHF
cdr3_nt: TGTGCCAGCAGCGCCCAACAGGGGTATAATTCACCCCTCCACTTT

v_call: TRBV7-2
clone_size: few
j_call: TRBJ1-2
d_call: -
cdr3_aa: CASSLETGNYGYTF
cdr3_nt: TGTGCCAGCAGCTTGGAGACGGGTAACTATGGCTACACCTTC

v_call: TRBV27
clone_size: -
j_call: TRBJ2-3
d_call: -
cdr3_aa: CASSPLVNTDTQYF
cdr3_nt: TGTGCCAGCAGTCCGTTAGTGAATACAGATACGCAGTATTTT

v_call: TRBV6-2/TRBV6-3
clone_size: -
j_call: TRBJ2-7
d_call: -
cdr3_aa: CASSDYSYEQYF
cdr3_nt: TGTGCCAGCAGCGACTATTCCTACGAGCAGTACTTC

v_call: TRBV5-4
clone_size: -
j_call: TRBJ2-3
d_call: TRBD2
cdr3_aa: CASSLEASGRLEDTQYF
cdr3_nt: TGTGCCAGCAGCTTGGAGGCTAGCGGGAGACTAGAAGATACGCAGTATTTT

v_call: TRBV19
clone_size: -
j_call: TRBJ1-5
d_call: -
cdr3_aa: CASSIGFREGGNQPQHF
cdr3_nt: TGTGCCAGTAGTATAGGTTTCAGGGAAGGAGGCAATCAGCCCCAGCATTTT

v_call: TRBV27
clone_size: -
j_call: TRBJ1-1
d_call: TRBD1
cdr3_aa: CASSSQGVKGEAFF
cdr3_nt: TGTGCCAGCAGTTCCCAGGGGGTAAAGGGTGAAGCTTTCTTT

v_call: TRBV7-3
clone_size: -
j_call: TRBJ2-3
d_call: TRBD2
cdr3_aa: CASSFQLAGVADTQYF
cdr3_nt: TGTGCCAGCAGCTTCCAACTAGCGGGAGTAGCAGATACGCAGTATTTT

v_call: TRBV25-1
clone_size: -
j_call: TRBJ1-2
d_call: -
cdr3_aa: CASSESELGYTF
cdr3_nt: TGTGCCAGCAGTGAATCCGAACTTGGCTACACCTTC

v_call: TRBV14
clone_size: -
j_call: TRBJ1-1
d_call: -
cdr3_aa: CASNAGVKNTEAFF
cdr3_nt: TGTGCCAGCAACGCAGGGGTAAAGAACACTGAAGCTTTCTTT

v_call: TRBV7-9
clone_size: once
j_call: TRBJ2-2
d_call: -
cdr3_aa: CASSLVGRNTGELFF
cdr3_nt: TGTGCCAGCAGCTTAGTAGGGAGGAACACCGGGGAGCTGTTTTTT

v_call: TRBV5-1
clone_size: -
j_call: TRBJ1-4
d_call: -
cdr3_aa: CASSVAGLPTNEKLFF
cdr3_nt: TGCGCCAGCAGTGTTGCGGGACTCCCAACTAATGAAAAACTGTTTTTT

v_call: TRBV4-1
clone_size: -
j_call: TRBJ1-2
d_call: TRBD1
cdr3_aa: CASSFSGGRQGALYGYTF
cdr3_nt: TGCGCCAGCAGCTTTAGCGGAGGGAGACAGGGGGCGCTCTACGGCTACACCTTC

v_call: TRBV7-8
clone_size: -
j_call: TRBJ1-3
d_call: -
cdr3_aa: CASSFQSGNTIYF
cdr3_nt: TGTGCCAGCAGCTTTCAATCTGGAAACACCATATATTTT

v_call: TRBV18
clone_size: -
j_call: TRBJ2-1
d_call: TRBD2
cdr3_aa: CASSLTSGENEQFF
cdr3_nt: TGTGCCAGCTCACTGACTAGCGGGGAAAATGAGCAGTTCTTC

v_call: TRBV3-1/TRBV3-2
clone_size: -
j_call: TRBJ2-1
d_call: TRBD2
cdr3_aa: CASSGLAAHEQFF
cdr3_nt: TGTGCCAGCAGTGGACTAGCGGCCCATGAGCAGTTCTTC

v_call: TRBV28
clone_size: -
j_call: TRBJ1-6
d_call: TRBD1
cdr3_aa: CATHYRGMNSPLHF
cdr3_nt: TGTGCCACTCACTACAGGGGAATGAATTCACCCCTCCACTTT

v_call: TRBV11-2
clone_size: -
j_call: TRBJ1-1
d_call: TRBD1
cdr3_aa: CASSTRQGGNTEAFF
cdr3_nt: TGTGCCAGCAGCACAAGACAGGGCGGGAACACTGAAGCTTTCTTT

v_call: TRBV7-6
clone_size: once
j_call: TRBJ2-1
d_call: TRBD2
cdr3_aa: CASSLAGGQNEQFF
cdr3_nt: TGTGCCAGCAGCCTAGCGGGAGGGCAGAATGAGCAGTTCTTC

v_call: TRBV14
clone_size: once
j_call: TRBJ1-5
d_call: -
cdr3_aa: CASSVQGRKVQPQHF
cdr3_nt: TGTGCCAGCAGCGTCCAGGGTCGTAAGGTTCAGCCCCAGCATTTT

v_call: TRBV5-1
clone_size: once
j_call: TRBJ1-6
d_call: -
cdr3_aa: CASSLAGVIYNSPLHF
cdr3_nt: TGCGCCAGCAGCTTGGCCGGGGTCATCTATAATTCACCCCTCCACTTT

v_call: TRBV19
clone_size: -
j_call: TRBJ2-3
d_call: -
cdr3_aa: CASSGAGWQYF
cdr3_nt: TGTGCCAGTAGTGGGGCTGGGTGGCAGTATTTT

v_call: TRBV28
clone_size: -
j_call: TRBJ2-7
d_call: TRBD1
cdr3_aa: CASSLRYGAGGARPYEQYF
cdr3_nt: TGTGCCAGCAGTTTACGGTACGGGGCAGGGGGCGCCAGGCCCTACGAGCAGTACTTC

v_call: TRBV5-1
clone_size: few
j_call: TRBJ2-3
d_call: TRBD1
cdr3_aa: CASSLLGPPGTGDTDTQYF
cdr3_nt: TGCGCCAGCAGCTTGTTGGGGCCACCCGGGACAGGGGACACAGATACGCAGTATTTT

v_call: TRBV29-1
clone_size: -
j_call: TRBJ1-5
d_call: TRBD1
cdr3_aa: CSVVGTGAIGNQPQHF
cdr3_nt: TGCAGCGTTGTGGGGACAGGGGCAATCGGCAATCAGCCCCAGCATTTT

v_call: TRBV10-2
clone_size: -
j_call: TRBJ1-5
d_call: TRBD1
cdr3_aa: CASRTGGSNQPQHF
cdr3_nt: TGCGCCAGCAGAACAGGGGGTAGCAATCAGCCCCAGCATTTT

v_call: TRBV27
clone_size: once
j_call: TRBJ1-5
d_call: -
cdr3_aa: CASSPLGGLQPQHF
cdr3_nt: TGTGCCAGCAGCCCCTTGGGGGGGCTTCAGCCCCAGCATTTT

v_call: TRBV19
clone_size: -
j_call: TRBJ1-1
d_call: -
cdr3_aa: CASSLGPKMNTEAFF
cdr3_nt: TGTGCCAGTAGTCTGGGGCCAAAGATGAACACTGAAGCTTTCTTT

v_call: TRBV7-2
clone_size: -
j_call: TRBJ2-1
d_call: TRBD2
cdr3_aa: CASSKLGLDNEQFF
cdr3_nt: TGTGCCAGCAGCAAACTAGGACTAGACAATGAGCAGTTCTTC

v_call: TRBV20-1
clone_size: -
j_call: TRBJ2-1
d_call: TRBD2
cdr3_aa: CSASGLLAGRYNEQFF
cdr3_nt: TGCAGTGCTAGTGGGTTACTAGCGGGAAGATACAATGAGCAGTTCTTC

v_call: TRBV28
clone_size: -
j_call: TRBJ2-7
d_call: -
cdr3_aa: CASRAGREQYF
cdr3_nt: TGTGCCAGCAGGGCGGGCCGCGAGCAGTACTTC

v_call: TRBV6-1
clone_size: few
j_call: TRBJ2-7
d_call: TRBD1
cdr3_aa: CASSEWGTGVYEQYF
cdr3_nt: TGTGCCAGCAGTGAATGGGGGACAGGGGTCTACGAGCAGTACTTC

v_call: TRBV7-8
clone_size: -
j_call: TRBJ2-1
d_call: TRBD2
cdr3_aa: CASSLSGGIEQFF
cdr3_nt: TGTGCCAGCAGCTTAAGCGGGGGGATTGAGCAGTTCTTC

v_call: TRBV5-1
clone_size: -
j_call: TRBJ1-4
d_call: -
cdr3_aa: CASSLSGGNEKLFF
cdr3_nt: TGCGCCAGCAGCTTGTCCGGGGGGAATGAAAAACTGTTTTTT

v_call: TRBV7-8
clone_size: -
j_call: TRBJ2-7
d_call: -
cdr3_aa: CASSLGMDLIYEQYF
cdr3_nt: TGTGCCAGCAGCCTGGGTATGGACTTGATTTACGAGCAGTACTTC

v_call: TRBV29-1
clone_size: -
j_call: TRBJ1-1
d_call: -
cdr3_aa: CSVEARLSTTEAFF
cdr3_nt: TGCAGCGTTGAGGCGAGGTTGTCCACCACTGAAGCTTTCTTT

v_call: TRBV7-2
clone_size: -
j_call: TRBJ1-2
d_call: TRBD1
cdr3_aa: CASSLGGTGDGYTF
cdr3_nt: TGTGCCAGCAGCTTAGGGGGGACAGGGGACGGCTACACCTTC

v_call: TRBV4-1
clone_size: once
j_call: TRBJ2-7
d_call: TRBD1
cdr3_aa: CASSRPGQGYEQYF
cdr3_nt: TGCGCCAGCAGCCGACCGGGACAGGGGTACGAGCAGTACTTC

v_call: TRBV6-2/TRBV6-3
clone_size: -
j_call: TRBJ2-7
d_call: -
cdr3_aa: CASSYESSSYEQYF
cdr3_nt: TGTGCCAGCAGTTATGAGTCTAGCTCCTACGAGCAGTACTTC

v_call: TRBV7-9
clone_size: -
j_call: TRBJ2-1
d_call: TRBD1
cdr3_aa: CASSPPQTGVSNEQFF
cdr3_nt: TGTGCCAGCAGCCCACCCCAGACAGGGGTGTCCAATGAGCAGTTCTTC

v_call: TRBV27
clone_size: -
j_call: TRBJ1-1
d_call: -
cdr3_aa: CASNPGGSALMNTEAFF
cdr3_nt: TGTGCCAGCAACCCTGGGGGCAGCGCCCTGATGAACACTGAAGCTTTCTTT

v_call: TRBV10-3
clone_size: -
j_call: TRBJ1-2
d_call: TRBD1
cdr3_aa: CAIYQGQPPNYGYTF
cdr3_nt: TGTGCCATCTACCAGGGACAGCCTCCTAACTATGGCTACACCTTC